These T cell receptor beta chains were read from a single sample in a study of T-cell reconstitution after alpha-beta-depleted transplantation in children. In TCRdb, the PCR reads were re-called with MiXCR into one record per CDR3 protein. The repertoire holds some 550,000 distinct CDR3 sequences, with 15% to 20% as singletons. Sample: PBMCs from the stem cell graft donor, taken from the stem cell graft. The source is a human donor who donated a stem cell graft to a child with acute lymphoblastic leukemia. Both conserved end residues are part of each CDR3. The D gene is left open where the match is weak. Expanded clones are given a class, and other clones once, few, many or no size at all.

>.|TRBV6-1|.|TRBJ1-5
TGTGCCAGCCGTACGGGGAGCAATCAGCCCCAGCATTTT
CASRTGSNQPQHF
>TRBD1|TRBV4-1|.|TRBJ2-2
TGCGCCAGCAGCCACCCCGTCAGGGGGACCGGGGAGCTGTTTTTT
CASSHPVRGTGELFF
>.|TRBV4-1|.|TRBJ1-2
TGCGCCAGCAGCCAAGATGGGGGGCAGGGTGGCTACACCTTC
CASSQDGGQGGYTF
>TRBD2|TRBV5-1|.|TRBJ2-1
TGCGCCAGCAGCTTGGATACTAGCGGGAGGGGTAATGAGCAGTTCTTC
CASSLDTSGRGNEQFF
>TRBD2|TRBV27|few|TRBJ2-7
TGTGCCAGCAGTTTATCGATGATGAGCGGGGGGAGGGAGCAGTACTTC
CASSLSMMSGGREQYF
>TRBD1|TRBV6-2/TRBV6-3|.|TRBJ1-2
TGTGCCAGCAGTTACGGACAGGACTATGGCTACACCTTC
CASSYGQDYGYTF
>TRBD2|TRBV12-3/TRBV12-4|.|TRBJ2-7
TGTGCCAGCAGTTTAGCGGAAGGTAGGGGGTCAAAAAGGACTAGCGGGAACTACGAGCAGTACTTC
CASSLAEGRGSKRTSGNYEQYF
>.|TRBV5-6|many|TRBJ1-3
TGTGCCAGCAGCTTACGGGGAATGGGAAACACCATATATTTT
CASSLRGMGNTIYF
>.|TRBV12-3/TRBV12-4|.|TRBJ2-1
TGTGCCAGCAGGCCCCGTAGGGCGGGCTCCTACAATGAGCAGTTCTTC
CASRPRRAGSYNEQFF
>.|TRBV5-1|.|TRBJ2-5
TGCGCCAGCAGCTTGGGGCCAGCGGGCTCTTCTCAAGAGACCCAGTACTTC
CASSLGPAGSSQETQYF
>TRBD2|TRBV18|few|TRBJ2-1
TGTGCCAGCTCGCCAAGAATGGTAGCGGGAAGTAATGAGCAGTTCTTC
CASSPRMVAGSNEQFF
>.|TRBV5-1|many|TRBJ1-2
TGCGCCAGCAGCTTGGGAGGACAGACCTATGGCTACACCTTC
CASSLGGQTYGYTF
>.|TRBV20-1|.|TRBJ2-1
TGCAGTGCTAGCGGGAGTAGGAATGAGCAGTTCTTC
CSASGSRNEQFF
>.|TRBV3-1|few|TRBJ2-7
TGTGCCAGCAGCCTTTTCCAGGGTCCCACCTACGAGCAGTACTTC
CASSLFQGPTYEQYF
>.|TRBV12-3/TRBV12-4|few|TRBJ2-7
TGTGCCAGCAGTTTATCACCGGGGGTCTACGAGCAGTACTTC
CASSLSPGVYEQYF
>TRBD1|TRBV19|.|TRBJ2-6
TGTGCCAGTGGCCGACAGGGCTCTGGGGCCAACGTCCTGACTTTC
CASGRQGSGANVLTF
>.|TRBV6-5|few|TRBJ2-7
TGTGCCAGCAGTTACCTTCCGCCCGGGACGGGCCGACCTTACGAGCAGTACTTC
CASSYLPPGTGRPYEQYF
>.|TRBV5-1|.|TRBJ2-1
TGCGCCAGCAGCTTCGGCATTAACAATGAGCAGTTCTTC
CASSFGINNEQFF
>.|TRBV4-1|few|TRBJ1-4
TGCGCCAGCAGCCAAGAGGTGCCTAAACTGTTTTTT
CASSQEVPKLFF
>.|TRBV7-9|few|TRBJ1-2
TGTGCCAGCAGCTTAGGATGGCAGGGCTACACCTTC
CASSLGWQGYTF
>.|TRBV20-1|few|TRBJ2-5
TGCAGTCCTAAGTATAAAGAGACCCAGTACTTC
CSPKYKETQYF
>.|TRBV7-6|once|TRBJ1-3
TGTGCCACCTCAAGCCCCGCGGGGTCTGGAAACACCATATATTTT
CATSSPAGSGNTIYF
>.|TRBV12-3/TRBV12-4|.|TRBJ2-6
TGTGCCAGCAGTTCGCCCCGAACCGGTTACTCTGGGGCCAACGTCCTGACTTTC
CASSSPRTGYSGANVLTF
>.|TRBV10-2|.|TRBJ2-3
TGCGCCAGCAGTGGTTCACGGGCCAGGGATACGCAGTATTTT
CASSGSRARDTQYF
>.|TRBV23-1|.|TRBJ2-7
TGCGCCAGCAGAGAATGGGGCTCCTACGAGCGGTACTTC
CASREWGSYERYF
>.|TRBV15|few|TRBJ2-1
TGTGCCACCAGCACCCATCTCCCGAATGAGCAGTTCTTC
CATSTHLPNEQFF
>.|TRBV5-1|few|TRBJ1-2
TGCGCCAGCAGCTTGGGGGTCGAGGATGGCTACACCTTC
CASSLGVEDGYTF
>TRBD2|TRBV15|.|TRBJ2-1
TGTGCCACCAGTTACAAACAAACAGCGGGAGGGAAGGGCGATGAGCAGTTCTTC
CATSYKQTAGGKGDEQFF
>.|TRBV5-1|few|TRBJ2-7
TGCGCCAGCAGCTTTGGTACCCTCTCCTACGAGCAGTACTTC
CASSFGTLSYEQYF
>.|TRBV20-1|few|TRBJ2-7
TGCAGTGCTACAGACATAACCTACGAGCAGTACTTC
CSATDITYEQYF
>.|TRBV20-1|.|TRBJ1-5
TGCAGTGCAAGAACAGGGACTAATCAGCCCCAGCATTTT
CSARTGTNQPQHF
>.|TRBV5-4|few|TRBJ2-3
TGTGCCAGCAGGAGACAGTACACAGATACGCAGTATTTT
CASRRQYTDTQYF
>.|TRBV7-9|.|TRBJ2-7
TGTGCCAGCAGCCCGACAGTTTACGAGCAGTACTTC
CASSPTVYEQYF
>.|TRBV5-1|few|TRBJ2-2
TGCGCCAGCAGCCATGACAGGAGCAAAGCGAACACCGGGGAGCTGTTTTTT
CASSHDRSKANTGELFF
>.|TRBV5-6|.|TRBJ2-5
TGTGCCATGAGCTTGGGCCTGGGAATTGACGGAGAGACCCAGTACTTC
CAMSLGLGIDGETQYF
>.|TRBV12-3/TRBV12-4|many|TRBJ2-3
TGTGCCAGCAGTCCTTTCCGCACAGATACGCAGTATTTT
CASSPFRTDTQYF
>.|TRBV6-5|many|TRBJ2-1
TGTGCCAGTAGAATAATGGCGACGGCTAGGGGCAATGAGCAGTTCTTC
CASRIMATARGNEQFF
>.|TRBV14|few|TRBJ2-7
TGTGCCAGCAGCCAAGATTGGGTAACGATCTACGAGCAGTACTTC
CASSQDWVTIYEQYF
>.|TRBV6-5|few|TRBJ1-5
TGTGCCAGCAGTTACTCCGGGAGGGGGAGCAATCAGCCCCAGCATTTT
CASSYSGRGSNQPQHF
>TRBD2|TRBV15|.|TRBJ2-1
TGTGCCACCAGCGGGTCGGCCAGCGGGAGAGGGTCCTACAATGAGCAGTTCTTC
CATSGSASGRGSYNEQFF
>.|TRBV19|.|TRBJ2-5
TGTGCCAGTAGTATTGACGGTCAGGAGACCCAGTACTTC
CASSIDGQETQYF
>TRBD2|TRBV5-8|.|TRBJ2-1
TGTGCCAGCAGCTTGCCCGGACTAGCGGGAGGGCCTGAGCAGTTCTTC
CASSLPGLAGGPEQFF
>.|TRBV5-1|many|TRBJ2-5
TGCGCCAGCAGCTTTCAACATGAGACCCAGTACTTC
CASSFQHETQYF
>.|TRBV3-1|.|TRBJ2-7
TGTGCCAGCAGCCAAGATCCAGCGGCCTACGAGCAGTACTTC
CASSQDPAAYEQYF
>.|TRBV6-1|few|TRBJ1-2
TGTGCCAGCAGAAACCCGGGAGCCTACTATGGCTACACCTTC
CASRNPGAYYGYTF
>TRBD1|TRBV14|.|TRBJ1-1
TGTGCCAGCAGCCTCTCGGACAGGGGCACTGAAGCTTTCTTT
CASSLSDRGTEAFF
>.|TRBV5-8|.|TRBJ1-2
TGTGCCAGCAGCTTGGACAGACAATATGGCTACACCTTC
CASSLDRQYGYTF
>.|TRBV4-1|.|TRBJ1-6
TGCGCCAGCAGCCAAGCGCAGGGAAACTCACCCCTCCACTTT
CASSQAQGNSPLHF
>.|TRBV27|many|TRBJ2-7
TGTGCCAGCAGTTTAGGTTGGCAGTTTGCCTACGAGCAGTACTTC
CASSLGWQFAYEQYF
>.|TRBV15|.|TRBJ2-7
TGTGCCACCAGCTTTGGGCTCTCCTACGAGCAGTACTTC
CATSFGLSYEQYF
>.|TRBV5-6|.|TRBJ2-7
TGTGCCAGCGAACTACAGGTGACCTCCTACGAGCAGTACTTC
CASELQVTSYEQYF
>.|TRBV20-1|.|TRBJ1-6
TGCAGTGCCATTTCGCCCACCAGACCTAATTCACCCCTCCACTTT
CSAISPTRPNSPLHF
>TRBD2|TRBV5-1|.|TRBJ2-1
TGCGCCAGCAGCTTGGAGGGTAGCGGGCGGGTCTCCTACAATGAGCAGTTCTTC
CASSLEGSGRVSYNEQFF
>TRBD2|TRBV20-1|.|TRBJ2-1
TGCAGTGCTGGTTTCGGGCTAGCGGAGAGCGGTGAGCAGTTCTTC
CSAGFGLAESGEQFF
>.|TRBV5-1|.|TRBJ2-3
TGCGCCAGCAGCTTGTGGAACGGGGTAGATACGCAGTATTTT
CASSLWNGVDTQYF